This is a list of T cell receptor beta chains from one sample in a study of T cells in narcolepsy. Profiled with immunoSEQ multiplex PCR; TCRdb holds only in-frame clones, not every one. The repertoire has about 15,000 clones, 85% of them found once; the top ten carry 30% to 45%. Sequencing was done on a sample of memory (CD45RA-) CD4+ T cells from blood. These receptors came from a human donor in good health. The CDR3 runs from the conserved cysteine through the conserved F or W. Each record gives: V gene, D gene, clone size, J gene, CDR3 protein, CDR3 DNA. A D gene is named only where the DNA matches it firmly. Clone size appears in some rows only: once, few, many, or a class for an expanded clone.

TRBV10-1	NA	NA	TRBJ2-2	CASSELKAENTGELFF	TGCGCCAGCAGTGAGTTAAAAGCGGAGAACACCGGGGAGCTGTTTTTT
TRBV6-5	NA	NA	TRBJ2-5	CASSSGSLTLQETQYF	TGTGCCAGCAGTTCCGGGAGCCTAACACTCCAAGAGACCCAGTACTTC
TRBV6-1	NA	once	TRBJ1-2	CATLSGPREKYGYTF	TGTGCCACCCTATCGGGACCGAGGGAAAAGTATGGCTACACCTTC
TRBV6-5	NA	NA	TRBJ1-1	CASRKTGANTEAFF	TGTGCCAGCAGGAAGACAGGAGCTAACACTGAAGCTTTCTTT
TRBV5-4	NA	NA	TRBJ1-2	CASRRGGTYGYTF	TGTGCCAGCAGGCGGGGGGGCACCTATGGCTACACCTTC
TRBV9	NA	NA	TRBJ1-2	CASSVGTPSNYGYTF	TGTGCCAGCAGCGTAGGGACACCTTCTAACTATGGCTACACCTTC
TRBV5-8	NA	NA	TRBJ2-4	CASSVPGPAVRSYF	TGTGCCAGCAGTGTTCCGGGGCCCGCCGTTAGAAGCTACTTC
TRBV29-1	TRBD1	NA	TRBJ1-2	CSARGTGEQYGYTF	TGCAGCGCCCGAGGGACAGGGGAACAATATGGCTACACCTTC
TRBV18	NA	NA	TRBJ1-1	CASSPRQNAEAFF	TGTGCCAGCTCACCGCGGCAGAACGCTGAAGCTTTCTTT
TRBV5-1	NA	NA	TRBJ2-1	CANSGLQGKGNEQFF	TGCGCCAACAGCGGATTACAGGGTAAGGGCAATGAGCAGTTCTTC
TRBV4-3	TRBD2	NA	TRBJ2-1	CASSQDTAGGEQFF	TGCGCCAGCAGCCAAGACACAGCGGGAGGTGAGCAGTTCTTC
TRBV5-1	TRBD1	NA	TRBJ1-4	CASSLAAGGEKLFF	TGCGCCAGCAGCTTGGCGGCAGGGGGGGAAAAACTGTTTTTT
TRBV29-1	TRBD1	NA	TRBJ2-4	CSVSRDRGDIQYF	TGCAGCGTGTCCCGGGACAGGGGAGACATTCAGTACTTC
TRBV6-1	NA	NA	TRBJ1-5	CASGRGFGPQHF	TGTGCCAGCGGTCGGGGCTTCGGGCCCCAGCATTTT
TRBV4-3	NA	NA	TRBJ1-6	CASSLLGGLNSPLHF	TGCGCCAGCAGCCTTCTGGGGGGCTTAAATTCACCCCTCCACTTT
TRBV6-6	NA	NA	TRBJ1-5	CASRQGLGQPQHF	TGTGCCAGCAGGCAGGGTCTAGGACAGCCCCAGCATTTT
TRBV10-3	TRBD1	NA	TRBJ1-1	CAHGTGENTEAFF	TGTGCTCATGGGACAGGGGAGAACACTGAAGCTTTCTTT
TRBV30	NA	NA	TRBJ2-2	CAWSVRAGANTGELFF	TGTGCCTGGAGTGTACGGGCAGGGGCGAACACCGGGGAGCTGTTTTTT
TRBV19	NA	once	TRBJ2-1	CASSRDSSRIYNEQFF	TGTGCCAGTAGTCGTGACAGCTCTCGGATATACAATGAGCAGTTCTTC
TRBV5-1	NA	medium-sized	TRBJ2-7	CASSPRTASSYEQYF	TGCGCCAGCAGCCCCCGGACAGCGAGCTCCTACGAGCAGTACTTC
TRBV7-8	TRBD1	NA	TRBJ1-2	CASSLEGQGGRGGYTF	TGTGCCAGCAGCTTAGAGGGACAGGGTGGGAGGGGTGGCTACACCTTC
TRBV6-1	NA	NA	TRBJ1-2	CASNPALGAYGYTF	TGTGCCAGCAATCCAGCGCTTGGGGCCTATGGCTACACCTTC
TRBV27	NA	NA	TRBJ2-3	CASSFGDTQYF	TGTGCCAGCAGTTTTGGAGATACGCAGTATTTT
TRBV7-6	TRBD1	NA	TRBJ1-5	CASGTGGYQPQHF	TGTGCCAGTGGGACAGGGGGTTATCAGCCCCAGCATTTT
TRBV7-9	NA	NA	TRBJ1-2	CASSPSGGGQNPLYGYTF	TGTGCCAGCAGCCCGAGCGGGGGTGGCCAGAACCCCTTATATGGCTACACCTTC
TRBV7-2	NA	NA	TRBJ1-2	CASSLDRGAFGYTF	TGTGCCAGCAGCTTAGATAGAGGGGCTTTTGGCTACACCTTC
TRBV5-8	NA	few	TRBJ2-5	CASSLGQPGVETQYF	TGTGCCAGCAGCTTGGGTCAGCCAGGCGTGGAGACCCAGTACTTC
TRBV6-1	NA	NA	TRBJ2-7	CASSRTLRHEQYF	TGTGCCAGCTCCCGGACCCTGAGACACGAGCAGTACTTC